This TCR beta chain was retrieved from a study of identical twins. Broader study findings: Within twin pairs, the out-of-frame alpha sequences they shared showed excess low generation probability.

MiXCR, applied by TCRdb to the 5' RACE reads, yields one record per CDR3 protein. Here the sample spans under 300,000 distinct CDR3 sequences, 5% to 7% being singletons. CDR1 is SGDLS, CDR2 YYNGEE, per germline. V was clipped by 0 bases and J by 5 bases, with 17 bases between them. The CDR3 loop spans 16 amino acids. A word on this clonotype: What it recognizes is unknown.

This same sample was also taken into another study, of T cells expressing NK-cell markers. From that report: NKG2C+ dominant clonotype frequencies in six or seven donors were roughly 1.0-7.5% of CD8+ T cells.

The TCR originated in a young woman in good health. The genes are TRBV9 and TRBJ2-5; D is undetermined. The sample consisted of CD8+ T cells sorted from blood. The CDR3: CASSVAGRNSPETQYF. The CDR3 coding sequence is TGTGCCAGCAGCGTAGCTGGCAGGAATAGTCCGGAGACCCAGTACTTC.